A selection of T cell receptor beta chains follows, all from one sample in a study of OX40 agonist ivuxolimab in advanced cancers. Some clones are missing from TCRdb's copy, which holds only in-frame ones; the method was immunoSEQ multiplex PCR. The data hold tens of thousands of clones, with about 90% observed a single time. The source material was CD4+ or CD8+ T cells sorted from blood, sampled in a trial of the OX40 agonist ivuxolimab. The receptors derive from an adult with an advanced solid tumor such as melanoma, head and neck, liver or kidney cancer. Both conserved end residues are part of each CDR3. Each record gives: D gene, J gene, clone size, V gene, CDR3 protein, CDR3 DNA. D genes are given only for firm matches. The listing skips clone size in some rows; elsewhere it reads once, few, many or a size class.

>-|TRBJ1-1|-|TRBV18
CASSLAGTEAFF
TGTGCCAGCTCACTGGCCGGGACTGAAGCTTTCTTT
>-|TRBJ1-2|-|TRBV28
CASSLGRWGEANYGYTF
TGTGCCAGCAGTTTAGGTCGCTGGGGGGAAGCTAACTATGGCTACACCTTC
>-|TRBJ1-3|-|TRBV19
CASSIFGQNSGNTIYF
TGTGCCAGTAGTATCTTTGGACAGAACTCTGGAAACACCATATATTTT
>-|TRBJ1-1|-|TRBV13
CAGSLEQVAFF
TGTGCCGGCAGCTTAGAACAGGTAGCTTTCTTT
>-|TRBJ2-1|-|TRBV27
CATSKGDEYNEQFF
TGTGCCACTTCGAAGGGGGACGAATACAATGAGCAGTTCTTC
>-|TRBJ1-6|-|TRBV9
CASSVGRGYSPLHF
TGTGCCAGCAGCGTAGGCAGGGGATATTCACCCCTCCACTTT
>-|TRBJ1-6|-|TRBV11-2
CASSFTGNTNSPLHF
TGTGCCAGCAGCTTCACCGGGAACACTAATTCACCCCTCCACTTT
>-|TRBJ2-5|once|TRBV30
CAWSSTAGETQYF
TGTGCCTGGAGTTCAACGGCGGGGGAGACCCAGTACTTC
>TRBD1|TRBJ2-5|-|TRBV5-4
CASSFGQGTGETQYF
TGTGCCAGCAGCTTCGGACAGGGGACCGGCGAGACCCAGTACTTC
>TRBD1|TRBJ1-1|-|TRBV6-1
CASSRQGNTEAFF
TGTGCCAGCAGTCGACAGGGGAACACTGAAGCTTTCTTT
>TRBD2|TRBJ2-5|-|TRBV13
CASKTSGAQETQYF
TGTGCCAGCAAGACTAGCGGGGCCCAAGAGACCCAGTACTTC
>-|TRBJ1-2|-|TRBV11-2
CASSSLRGARYGYTF
TGTGCCAGCAGCTCCTTGAGGGGGGCCAGGTATGGCTACACCTTC
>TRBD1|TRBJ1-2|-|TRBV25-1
CASSDTGEFGYTF
TGTGCCAGCAGTGATACAGGGGAATTCGGCTACACCTTC
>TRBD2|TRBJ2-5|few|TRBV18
CASSLSGGAVGETQYF
TGTGCCAGCTCCCTCTCCGGGGGGGCAGTGGGAGAGACCCAGTACTTC
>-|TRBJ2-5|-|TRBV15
CATSRVDSQETQYF
TGTGCCACCAGCAGAGTCGACAGCCAAGAGACCCAGTACTTC
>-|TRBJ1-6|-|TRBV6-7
CASSYLRTGNSPLHF
TGTGCCAGCAGTTACCTCCGGACCGGGAATTCACCCCTCCACTTT
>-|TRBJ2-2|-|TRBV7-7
CAILDTNTGELFF
TGTGCTATCTTAGACACGAACACCGGGGAGCTGTTTTTT
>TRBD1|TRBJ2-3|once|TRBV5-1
CASSWQGQGSDTQYF
TGCGCCAGCAGCTGGCAGGGACAGGGGTCAGATACGCAGTATTTT
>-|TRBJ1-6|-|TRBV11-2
CASSLSDGYNSPLHF
TGTGCCAGCAGCTTATCGGACGGCTATAATTCACCCCTCCACTTT
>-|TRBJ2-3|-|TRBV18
CASSPRTREDTQYF
TGTGCCAGCTCACCACGAACGCGGGAAGATACGCAGTATTTT
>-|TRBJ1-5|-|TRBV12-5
CASGLVLGRDNQPQHF
TGTGCTAGTGGTTTGGTCCTGGGGCGGGACAATCAGCCCCAGCATTTT
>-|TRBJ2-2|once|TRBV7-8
CASSRSLASGELFF
TGTGCCAGCAGCCGTTCCCTAGCGTCCGGGGAGCTGTTTTTT
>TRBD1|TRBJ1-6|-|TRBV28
CASSFGQGPNSPLHF
TGTGCCAGCAGCTTCGGACAGGGACCCAATTCACCCCTCCACTTT
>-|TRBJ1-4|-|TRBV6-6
CASSPPTATNEKLFF
TGTGCCAGCAGTCCTCCAACCGCAACTAATGAAAAACTGTTTTTT
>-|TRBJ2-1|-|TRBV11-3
CASSLGQVSYNEQFF
TGTGCCAGCAGCTTAGGACAGGTCTCCTACAATGAGCAGTTCTTC
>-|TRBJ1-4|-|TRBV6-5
CASSLRSDTGEKLFF
TGTGCCAGCAGTTTGAGATCTGACACTGGTGAAAAACTGTTTTTT
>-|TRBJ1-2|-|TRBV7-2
CASSLAGGGGYTF
TGTGCCAGCAGCTTAGCTGGGGGCGGTGGCTACACCTTC
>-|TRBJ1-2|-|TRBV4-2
CASSPEGGGYTF
TGTGCCAGCAGCCCGGAAGGTGGGGGCTACACCTTC
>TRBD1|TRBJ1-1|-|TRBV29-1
CSVGQGTHTEAFF
TGCAGCGTCGGACAGGGTACGCACACTGAAGCTTTCTTT
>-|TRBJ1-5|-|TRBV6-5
CASSSPPDWYQPQHF
TGTGCCAGCAGTTCCCCACCCGACTGGTATCAGCCCCAGCATTTT
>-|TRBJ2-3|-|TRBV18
CASSPRVGGDTQYF
TGTGCCAGCTCACCCAGGGTCGGCGGAGATACGCAGTATTTT
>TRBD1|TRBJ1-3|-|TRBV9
CASSDNTGAGNTIYF
TGTGCCAGCAGCGACAACACAGGGGCCGGAAACACCATATATTTT
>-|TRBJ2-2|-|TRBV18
CASSRGVHTGELFF
TGTGCCAGCTCACGGGGGGTCCACACCGGGGAGCTGTTTTTT
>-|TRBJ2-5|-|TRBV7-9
CASSWRGSTPGETQYF
TGTGCCAGCAGCTGGAGGGGGTCCACACCGGGGGAGACCCAGTACTTC
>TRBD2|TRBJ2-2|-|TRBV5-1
CASSSFPTVGLAGVNTGELFF
TGCGCCAGCAGCTCATTTCCGACCGTGGGACTAGCGGGGGTGAACACCGGGGAGCTGTTTTTT
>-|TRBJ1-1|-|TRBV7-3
CASSKDRATEAFF
TGTGCCAGCAGTAAAGACAGAGCCACTGAAGCTTTCTTT
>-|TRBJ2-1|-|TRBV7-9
CASSFEEQFF
TGTGCCAGCAGCTTCGAGGAGCAGTTCTTC
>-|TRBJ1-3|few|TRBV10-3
CAISESGNTIYF
TGTGCCATCAGTGAATCGGGAAACACCATATATTTT
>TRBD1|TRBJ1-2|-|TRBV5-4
CASSLDRGIYGYTF
TGTGCCAGCAGCTTGGACAGGGGTATCTATGGCTACACCTTC
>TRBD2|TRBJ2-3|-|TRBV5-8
CASSQGGTYGDTQYF
TGTGCCAGCAGCCAGGGAGGGACCTACGGAGATACGCAGTATTTT
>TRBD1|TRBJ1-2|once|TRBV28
CASSSRTGGVGNYGYTF
TGTGCCAGCAGTTCCCGGACAGGGGGCGTCGGTAACTATGGCTACACCTTC
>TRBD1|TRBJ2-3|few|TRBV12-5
CASGLAPGGTDTQYF
TGTGCTAGTGGTTTAGCACCAGGGGGAACAGATACGCAGTATTTT
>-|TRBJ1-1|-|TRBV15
CATSPTLGSTEAFF
TGTGCCACCAGCCCCACGTTGGGGTCCACTGAAGCTTTCTTT
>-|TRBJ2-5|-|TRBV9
CASSVVRGNQETQYF
TGTGCCAGCAGCGTAGTGAGGGGGAACCAAGAGACCCAGTACTTC
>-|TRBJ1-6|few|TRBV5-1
CASSLVSPNSPLHF
TGCGCCAGCAGCTTGGTGAGTCCTAATTCACCCCTCCACTTT
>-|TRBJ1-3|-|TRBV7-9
CASSSRPGNTIYF
TGTGCCAGCAGCTCACGACCTGGAAACACCATATATTTT
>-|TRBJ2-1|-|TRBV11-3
CASSQEDTNEQFF
TGTGCCAGCAGCCAAGAGGACACCAATGAGCAGTTCTTC
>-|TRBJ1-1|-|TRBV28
CASSLRNLNTEAFF
TGTGCCAGCAGTTTACGTAACTTGAACACTGAAGCTTTCTTT
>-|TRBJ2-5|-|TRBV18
CASSPNPGNQETQYF
TGTGCCAGCTCACCAAACCCGGGAAACCAAGAGACCCAGTACTTC
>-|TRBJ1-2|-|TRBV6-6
CASSYSGGANYGYTF
TGTGCCAGCAGTTACTCGGGAGGAGCTAACTATGGCTACACCTTC
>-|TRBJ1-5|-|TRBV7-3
CASSLTSGQPQHF
TGTGCCAGCAGCTTAACGTCTGGTCAGCCCCAGCATTTT
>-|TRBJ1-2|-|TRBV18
CASSGDLYGYTF
TGTGCCAGCTCAGGGGACCTCTATGGCTACACCTTC
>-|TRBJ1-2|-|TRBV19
CASSRDRDNYGYTF
TGTGCCAGTAGTAGGGACCGGGACAACTATGGCTACACCTTC
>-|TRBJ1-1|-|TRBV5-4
CASSLMGGDEAFF
TGTGCCAGCAGCTTGATGGGAGGGGACGAAGCTTTCTTT
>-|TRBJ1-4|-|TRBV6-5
CASSFRRTVERKLFF
TGTGCCAGCAGTTTCCGTCGGACGGTGGAACGAAAACTGTTTTTT
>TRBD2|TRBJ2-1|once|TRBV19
CASNPRGGSYNEQFF
TGTGCCAGTAATCCCCGGGGGGGGTCCTACAATGAGCAGTTCTTC
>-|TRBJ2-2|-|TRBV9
CASSVEGTGRGNTGELFF
TGTGCCAGCAGCGTAGAAGGAACAGGGAGGGGCAACACCGGGGAGCTGTTTTTT